The T cell receptor (beta chain) described here comes from a study of blood T cell repertoires in COVID-19. Study summary: Acute and convalescent COVID-19 samples came from the United States, Italy and Spain. T cells, B-cell-depleted T cells, or PBMCs provided the cDNA or gDNA that served as material.

The CDR3 spans 13 residues. Germline assignment: CDR1 MDHEN and CDR2 SYDVKM. Between the trimmed V and J ends, which lost 6 bases and 7 bases, there was a span of 16 bases. Original data processing: It was from reference gene primer amplification that nucleated cell counts were estimated. TCRdb keeps only in-frame clones here, not all; method: immunoSEQ multiplex PCR. D and trimming come from the DNA, and the V and J calls and clone size come from that table. The data show 95,000 to 110,000 clones, around 87% seen once. Sequencing was carried out using peripheral blood. V and J are TRBV28 and TRBJ2-7, with D possibly matching TRBD1 (5 bases). This TCR was sampled from a man aged 50 to 60 with acute or convalescent COVID-19. The CDR3: CASSNRASGEQYF. In nucleotides, the CDR3 is TGTGCCAGCAGCAATAGGGCCTCAGGGGAGCAGTACTTC.